This T cell receptor (beta chain) stems from a study of T-cell memory formation after mild COVID-19. Study summary: Largely donor-specific sequence clusters came from two donors.

Concerning this clonotype: Its target is not known.

TCRdb processed the 5' RACE reads anew with MiXCR; each CDR3 protein has one entry. The table has 250,000 to 300,000 distinct CDR3 sequences, 15% to 20% seen once. General study findings and limits: CD4/CD8 balance characterized clones contracting day 15 to 85, and CD4+ skew characterized later expanders.

Trimming removed 1 base from V and 4 bases from J, with 13 bases in between. Germline V gene lookup returns CDR1 MNHNS and CDR2 SASEGT. CDR3 length: 15 residues. The source is a young man who had mild COVID-19 (a few samples of this study predate the infection). Cell type and time point are not known. This chain joins TRBV6-1 and TRBJ1-1; D is perhaps TRBD1 (5 bases). Source material: PBMCs or a T cell subset sorted from them (not recorded which). The CDR3 region is CASSEGGAGRTEAFF. The DNA of the CDR3 is TGTGCCAGCAGTGAAGGTGGGGCAGGGCGCACTGAAGCTTTCTTT.